This T cell receptor beta chain was retrieved from a study of OX40 agonist ivuxolimab in advanced cancers. Per the germline V gene, CDR1 is MDHEN and CDR2 is SYDVKM. The CDR3 is 15 amino acids. V shed 10 bases and J 7 bases; nucleotides not matched to a gene: 12. Study findings and constraints: Relatively little clonal expansion, among the lowest observed, appeared in partial responders at 0.1-3.0 mg/kg. The expanded peripheral T cells' antigen specificity was not determined.

This clone was counted once. Antigen unknown. Assay: immunoSEQ multiplex PCR; the TCRdb copy retains only in-frame clones and omits some. The table records 50,000 to 70,000 clones, over 90% of them present only once. The receptor comes from an adult with an advanced solid tumor such as melanoma, head and neck, liver or kidney cancer. The chain couples TRBV28 to TRBJ2-2, with 10 nucleotides matching TRBD2. Sample: CD4+ or CD8+ T cells sorted from blood, taken in a trial of the OX40 agonist ivuxolimab. Here the CDR3 reads CAIKKREGRHGELFF. The DNA for the CDR3 is TGTGCCATAAAGAAGCGGGAGGGCCGTCACGGGGAGCTGTTTTTT.